Here is one T cell receptor (beta chain) with its context. CDR3 size: 15 residues. CDR1 and CDR2 (germline): MRHNA, SNTAGT. V lost 0 bases and J 7 bases, leaving 12 bases between the germline ends. Survey-level TCR beta sequencing used the immunoSEQ assay. Assay used: immunoSEQ multiplex PCR; TCRdb lists only in-frame clones, some missing. Of around 50,000 clones in the sample, 85% to 95% are singletons; the top ten hold 9.5% to 12%. The J gene is TRBJ1-4, the V gene TRBV6-4, with D tentatively TRBD1 (5 bases). The sequenced sample consisted of PBMCs. This clonotype was obtained from a middle-aged man with rheumatoid arthritis. The CDR3 DNA is TGTGCCAGCAGTGACTCGGGGGTATTTGGTGAAAAACTGTTTTTT. This gives the protein CASSDSGVFGEKLFF.